Below, 25 T cell receptor beta chains from the same sample are listed, as sequenced in a study of PD-1 blockade in classical Hodgkin lymphoma. Time point defined: cycle 4 day 1 (C4D1), after 5 to 7 weeks of nivolumab. There was relapse after autologous stem cell transplantation in every patient, and there was variation in brentuximab vedotin exposure. TCRdb's copy holds only in-frame clones and misses some; the assay was immunoSEQ multiplex PCR. Among about 17,000 clones listed, about 65% were seen once. The sample was peripheral blood mononuclear cells (PBMCs), taken before the fourth cycle of nivolumab. The receptors originated from a human donor with classical Hodgkin lymphoma.

The chain combines TRBV5-1 with TRBJ2-3; no firm D call. Trimming took off 0 bases at V and 2 bases at J, with 7 bases between the two ends. The CDR3 contains 14 residues. Germline loops: CDR1 SGHRS, CDR2 YFSETQ. CDR3 bases: TGCGCCAGCAGCTTGGCCATGACCACAGATACGCAGTATTTT. It specifies CASSLAMTTDTQYF.

The CDR3 sequence is CASSGTGPDRDTIYF. CDR3 in DNA: TGTGCCAGCAGCGGGACAGGGCCCGACAGGGACACCATATATTTT. This sequence joins TRBV5-5 and TRBJ1-3; TRBD1 matches at 9 bases. Germline V CDR1 and CDR2: SGHKS, YYEKEE (reference sequence). V lost 4 bases, J lost 8 bases, and 10 bases stayed unmatched. There are 15 residues in the CDR3.

The rearrangement uses TRBV10-3 and TRBJ2-3; 15 bases agree with TRBD2. V trimming: 9 bases; J trimming: 5 bases; junction bases outside the gene matches: 6. The length of the CDR3 is 15 residues. CDR1 is ENHRY and CDR2 is SYGVKD in the germline V gene. DNA of the CDR3: TGTGCCATACAGGGACTAGCGGGAGGACGAGATACGCAGTATTTT. Translated, it gives CAIQGLAGGRDTQYF.

This chain connects TRBV28 to TRBJ2-3, with 8 nucleotides matching TRBD2. CDR1 and CDR2 (germline): MDHEN, SYDVKM. The V segment lost 2 bases and the J segment 4 bases; nucleotides outside the gene matches: 8. This CDR3 has 16 amino acids. CDR3 region: CASSLRSGRGADTQYF. In DNA form, the CDR3 reads TGTGCCAGCAGTTTAAGGAGCGGGAGAGGGGCAGATACGCAGTATTTT.

This chain uses TRBV5-1 with TRBJ2-1; 10 bases are shared with TRBD2. In germline, CDR1 is SGHRS, CDR2 YFSETQ. Losses at the gene ends were 0 bases for V and 5 bases for J; bases not matched to a gene: 5. CDR3 size: 16 residues. Here the CDR3 reads CASSLVPSGRNNEQFF. The DNA of the CDR3 is TGCGCCAGCAGCTTGGTGCCTAGCGGGAGAAACAATGAGCAGTTCTTC. Together with reference TRBV5-1 and TRBJ2-1, the CDR3 gives the full variable domain: KAGVTQTPRYLIKTRGQQVTLSCSPISGHRSVSWYQQTPGQGLQFLFEYFSETQRNKGNFPGRFSGRQFSNSRSEMNVSTLELGDSALYLCASSLVPSGRNNEQFFGPGTRLTVL.

The chain employs TRBV5-1 and TRBJ2-5, with 7 bases identical to TRBD1. The CDR3 sequence is 15 residues long. Germline assignment: CDR1 SGHRS and CDR2 YFSETQ. J was trimmed by 1 base and V by 0 bases; bases with no gene match: 3. This CDR3 is CASSLVTGIQETQYF. For the CDR3, the DNA is TGCGCCAGCAGCTTGGTGACAGGGATCCAAGAGACCCAGTACTTC. The entire variable domain, with the rest obtained from reference TRBV5-1 and TRBJ2-5, is as follows: KAGVTQTPRYLIKTRGQQVTLSCSPISGHRSVSWYQQTPGQGLQFLFEYFSETQRNKGNFPGRFSGRQFSNSRSEMNVSTLELGDSALYLCASSLVTGIQETQYFGPGTRLLVL.

This clone is medium-sized. The chain is built from TRBV15 and TRBJ1-2, with D maybe TRBD1 (6 bases). The CDR3 is 14 residues long. Germline CDR1 is LNHNV and CDR2 is YYDKDF (reference sequence). Trimming took 3 bases from V and 4 from J, leaving 12 bases between them. In nucleotides, the CDR3 is TGTGCCACCAGCAGCTGGCAGGGGAGCTATGGCTACACCTTC. Its translation: CATSSWQGSYGYTF.

This clone was observed a few times. The sample holds other DNA sequences that translate to the same CDR3. The V and J genes are TRBV6-5 and TRBJ1-1; 9 nucleotides line up with TRBD1. The germline gives CDR1 MNHEY, CDR2 SVGAGI. The trim removed 2 bases at V and 5 bases at J, leaving 3 bases unmatched. The CDR3 contains 14 residues. CDR3 residues: CASSYGQGNTEAFF. The CDR3 DNA reads as TGTGCCAGCAGTTACGGACAGGGGAATACTGAAGCTTTCTTT.

This chain uses TRBV5-4 with TRBJ2-1, with 10 positions matching TRBD1. The CDR3 extends over 16 amino acids. Losses at the gene ends were 4 bases for V and 2 bases for J; bases not matched to a gene: 6. The germline gives CDR1 SGHNT, CDR2 YYREEE (reference sequence). The CDR3 DNA is TGTGCCAGCAGCGTGGGACAGGGGTTAGCCTACAATGAGCAGTTCTTC. Its translation is CASSVGQGLAYNEQFF. The variable domain in full, completed from reference TRBV5-4 and TRBJ2-1, reads ETGVTQSPTHLIKTRGQQVTLRCSSQSGHNTVSWYQQALGQGPQFIFQYYREEENGRGNFPPRFSGLQFPNYSSELNVNALELDDSALYLCASSVGQGLAYNEQFFGPGTRLTVL.

This clone came up a few times. V is TRBV19 and J is TRBJ2-5; 10 nucleotides align to TRBD1. The CDR3 spans 17 residues. Germline assignment: CDR1 LNHDA and CDR2 SQIVND (reference sequence). Trimming cost V 0 bases and J 6 bases; bases outside gene matches: 10. The CDR3 nucleotides are TGTGCCAGTAGTATAGATGGTTGGACAGGGGGATCGAAGACCCAGTACTTC. Encoded protein: CASSIDGWTGGSKTQYF.

The chain uses TRBV6-6 and TRBJ2-7; D is unclear. Germline-derived CDR1 and CDR2 are MNHNY and SVGAGI (reference sequence). CDR3 length equals 13 residues. Trimming removed 6 bases at V and 4 bases at J, with 13 bases between. The CDR3 is CASSPRAEYEQYF. CDR3 DNA sequence: TGTGCCAGCAGCCCCCGGGCGGAGTACGAGCAGTACTTC.

The CDR3 DNA follows: TGCGCCAGCAGTGAGCAGGGTCAGACTAATGAAAAACTGTTTTTT. It specifies CASSEQGQTNEKLFF. The J gene is TRBJ1-4, the V gene TRBV10-2, with a weak D call TRBD1 (5 bases). The CDR3 consists of 15 residues. The germline V gene has CDR1 WSHSY and CDR2 SAAADI. V dropped 2 bases and J dropped 2 bases, with 9 bases sitting between them.

V is TRBV6-6 and J is TRBJ2-2; D ambiguous. Between the trimmed V and J ends, which lost 8 bases and 5 bases, there was a span of 9 bases. Germline CDR1 is MNHNY and CDR2 is SVGAGI (reference sequence). CDR3 size: 12 residues. As DNA, the CDR3 is TGTGCCAGCGCGGACCGGACCGGGGAGCTGTTTTTT. Translated: CASADRTGELFF.

V is TRBV4-1 and J is TRBJ2-1, with 7 bases that match TRBD1. Trimming at V came to 5 bases and at J to 5 bases, leaving 9 bases not matched to a gene. The CDR3 length is 15 residues. CDR1 and CDR2 from the germline V gene are MGHRA and YSYEKL. The CDR3 reads CASSSPGQWDNEQFF. The CDR3 nucleotides read TGCGCCAGCAGCTCACCGGGACAGTGGGACAATGAGCAGTTCTTC.

Only one count was recorded for this clone. The V gene is TRBV5-1, the J gene TRBJ2-1; TRBD2 agrees at 8 bases. The CDR3 sequence is 15 residues long. Trimming took 1 base from V and 8 from J; bases not matched to a gene: 8. Germline loops: CDR1 SGHRS, CDR2 YFSETQ. In DNA form, the CDR3 reads TGCGCCAGCAGCTTGAATAGCGGGAATGCTTATGAGCAGTTCTTC. Encoded protein: CASSLNSGNAYEQFF.

This clone is labeled medium-sized. The V call is TRBV19, the J call TRBJ2-1; the D is unclear. The CDR3 is 13 amino acids. Germline CDR1 LNHDA, CDR2 SQIVND (reference sequence). V was cut by 4 bases and J by 6 bases, with 10 bases left in between. The CDR3 sequence is CASSTRSLNEQFF. The CDR3 nucleotides read TGTGCCAGTAGTACAAGATCACTCAATGAGCAGTTCTTC. Based on the CDR3 plus reference TRBV19 and TRBJ2-1, the full variable domain is DGGITQSPKYLFRKEGQNVTLSCEQNLNHDAMYWYRQDPGQGLRLIYYSQIVNDFQKGDIAEGYSVSREKKESFPLTVTSAQKNPTAFYLCASSTRSLNEQFFGPGTRLTVL.

The chain is built from TRBV18 and TRBJ2-3, with 9 bases aligning to TRBD2. Germline CDR1 is KGHSH and CDR2 is LQKENI. Trimming removed 6 bases from V and 4 bases from J; junction bases left unmatched: 14. This CDR3 spans 17 amino acids. The CDR3 nucleotides read TGTGCCAGCTCGATCCGCGGCGGGAGGGATGAATCAGATACGCAGTATTTT. Encoded protein: CASSIRGGRDESDTQYF.

Here the CDR3 reads CASSANGQGQWEKLFF. In nucleotides, the CDR3 is TGTGCCAGTAGCGCCAACGGACAGGGACAATGGGAAAAACTGTTTTTT. This chain links TRBV19 with TRBJ1-4; 8 bases match TRBD1. Per germline, CDR1 LNHDA and CDR2 SQIVND (reference sequence). The CDR3 totals 16 residues. The trim removed 6 bases at V and 8 bases at J, leaving 14 bases unmatched.

This clone was observed a few times. The V gene is TRBV14, the J gene TRBJ1-6, with 7 bases lining up with TRBD1. There are 14 residues in the CDR3. After removal of 0 bases from V and 10 bases from J, the junction contained 3 bases not matched to a gene. The V gene's germline CDR1 is SGHDN and CDR2 FVKESK. Written as DNA, the CDR3 is TGTGCCAGCAGCCAAGAGGCCAGGGGGTCACCCCTCCACTTT. This sequence encodes CASSQEARGSPLHF.

The chain uses TRBV4-1 and TRBJ1-5; D possibly corresponds to TRBD1 (6 bases). Germline V lookup: CDR1 MGHRA, CDR2 YSYEKL. This CDR3 contains 19 residues. Trimming shortened V by 1 base and J by 4 bases, and 23 bases separated the two germline ends. CDR3 protein: CASSQVPPLTGRFNQPQHF. CDR3 nucleotide sequence: TGCGCCAGCAGCCAAGTTCCACCGCTTACAGGGCGTTTTAATCAGCCCCAGCATTTT.

The J gene is TRBJ1-5, the V gene TRBV27, with 9 bases fitting TRBD1. Germline trimming cut 2 bases from V and 4 bases from J; bases unmatched to any gene: 3. The germline V gene has CDR1 MNHEY and CDR2 SMNVEV (reference sequence). There are 15 residues in the CDR3. CDR3 nucleotides: TGTGCCAGCAGTTTAGGGACAGGGTTGAATCAGCCCCAGCATTTT. Translation: CASSLGTGLNQPQHF.

The CDR3 loop is CASSSPGLAVQETQYF. The DNA of the CDR3 is TGCGCCAGCAGCTCACCGGGACTAGCGGTCCAAGAGACCCAGTACTTC. The J gene is TRBJ2-5, the V gene TRBV5-1, with 11 nucleotides matching TRBD2. Germline V gene sequence: CDR1 SGHRS, CDR2 YFSETQ. V lost 3 bases to trimming and J lost 1 base; unmatched junction nucleotides: 5. The CDR3 is made up of 16 amino acids.

The chain links TRBV30 to TRBJ1-1; no firm D call. Trimming pared 2 bases from V and 4 bases from J, leaving 11 bases between. In germline, CDR1 is GTSNPN, CDR2 SVGIG (reference sequence). CDR3 size: 13 residues. The CDR3 sequence: CAWSLPVTTEAFF. In nucleotides, the CDR3 is TGTGCCTGGAGTTTACCAGTCACCACTGAAGCTTTCTTT.

This clone showed up just once. The V and J genes are TRBV7-2 and TRBJ2-3, with 7 bases matching TRBD1. Trimming took 6 bases from V and 3 from J; bases not matched to a gene: 3. The germline V gene has CDR1 SGHTA and CDR2 FQGNSA. The CDR3 extends over 13 amino acids. This CDR3 reads CASRTGMTDTQYF. As DNA, the CDR3 is TGTGCCAGCAGGACAGGGATGACAGATACGCAGTATTTT.

This chain joins TRBV6-5 and TRBJ2-3, with unresolved D. Per germline, CDR1 MNHEY and CDR2 SVGAGI. The CDR3 length is 15 residues. V was trimmed by 6 bases and J by 1 base, leaving 14 bases between them. As DNA, the CDR3 is TGTGCCAGCAGCAGGCGCAACAGAGGCACAGATACGCAGTATTTT. Amino acid sequence: CASSRRNRGTDTQYF.